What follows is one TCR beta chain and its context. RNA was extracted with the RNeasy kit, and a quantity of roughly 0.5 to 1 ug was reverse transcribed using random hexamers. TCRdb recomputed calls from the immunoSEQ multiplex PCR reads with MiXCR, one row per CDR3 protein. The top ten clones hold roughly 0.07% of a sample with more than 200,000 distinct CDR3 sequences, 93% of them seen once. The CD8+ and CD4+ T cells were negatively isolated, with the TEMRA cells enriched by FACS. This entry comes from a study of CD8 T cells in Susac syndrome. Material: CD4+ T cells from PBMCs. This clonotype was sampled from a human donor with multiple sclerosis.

CDR3 region: CASSIADSSGNTIYF. In DNA form, the CDR3 reads TGTGCCAGTAGTATAGCCGATAGCTCTGGAAACACCATATATTTT. V and J are TRBV19 and TRBJ1-3; D not certain. The CDR3 contains 15 residues. Germline V gene data show CDR1 as LNHDA and CDR2 as SQIVND (reference sequence). Trimming removed 1 base from V and 0 bases from J, with 7 bases in between.